The clone carrying this T cell receptor (beta chain) was seen a handful of times. Its specificity is not known. This sample is drawn from a study of response to subunit inactivated influenza vaccine. Study findings and constraints: Each seasonal flu vaccination may recruit only limited new T cells, authors suggested.

CDR3 length: 16 residues. The trim removed 6 bases at V and 7 bases at J, leaving 10 bases unmatched. One entry per CDR3 protein results from TCRdb running MiXCR on the RT-PCR reads. The top ten clones hold 10% to 13% of a sample with 530,000 or so distinct CDR3 sequences, around 11% of them seen once. Specimen: PBMCs from blood, collected on the day of vaccination. The sequence was collected from a man in his forties or fifties who received an inactivated influenza vaccine. V is TRBV12-3 or TRBV12-4 and J is TRBJ2-1; 12 positions match TRBD2. In DNA, the CDR3 is TGTGCCAGCAGCCGTAGACTAGCGGGAGATTTAAATGAGCAGTTCTTC. Residues: CASSRRLAGDLNEQFF.